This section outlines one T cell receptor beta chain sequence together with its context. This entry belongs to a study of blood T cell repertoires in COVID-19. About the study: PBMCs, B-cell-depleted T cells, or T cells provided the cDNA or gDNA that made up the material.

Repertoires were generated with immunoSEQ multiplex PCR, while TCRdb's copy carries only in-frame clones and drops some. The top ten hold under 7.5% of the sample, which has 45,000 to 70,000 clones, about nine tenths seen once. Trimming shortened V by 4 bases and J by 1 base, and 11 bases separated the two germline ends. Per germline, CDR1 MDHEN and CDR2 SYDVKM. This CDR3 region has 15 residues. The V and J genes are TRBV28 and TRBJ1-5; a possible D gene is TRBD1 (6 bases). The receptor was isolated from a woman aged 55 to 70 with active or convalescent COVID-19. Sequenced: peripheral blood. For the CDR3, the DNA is TGTGCCAGCAGTTCCGAAACAGGGAGCAATCAGCCCCAGCATTTT. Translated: CASSSETGSNQPQHF.